These 29 T cell receptor beta chains originate from one sample sequenced in a study of blood T cell repertoires in COVID-19. The table came from immunoSEQ multiplex PCR; TCRdb's copy has only in-frame clones and leaves some out. The sample contains approximately 190,000 clones, roughly 88% of which appear only once. Sequenced: peripheral blood. The receptors were sampled from a woman between 40 and 55 years old who had recovered from COVID-19.

This clone was observed a handful of times. J is TRBJ2-1 and V is TRBV5-1; D ambiguous. The ends were cut back, 6 bases at V and 8 bases at J, with 6 bases in the middle. The germline V gene has CDR1 SGHRS and CDR2 YFSETQ. There are 10 residues in the CDR3. CDR3: CASTSDEQFF. The CDR3 nucleotides are TGCGCCAGCACCTCAGATGAGCAGTTCTTC.

This sequence joins TRBV9 and TRBJ1-1, with D possibly being TRBD1 (6 bases). The ends were cut back, 5 bases at V and 0 bases at J, with 11 bases in the middle. Germline assignment: CDR1 SGDLS and CDR2 YYNGEE. The CDR3 has 14 residues. CDR3 sequence: CASSVQGMNTEAFF. The DNA of the CDR3 is TGTGCCAGCAGTGTACAGGGAATGAACACTGAAGCTTTCTTT.

The chain couples TRBV12-3 or TRBV12-4 to TRBJ2-7; D is possibly TRBD1 (6 bases). Deletions cut 5 bases from V and 6 bases from J, with 14 bases between. There are 13 residues in the CDR3. CDR3 in amino acids: CASSTGFLGEQYF. The DNA of the CDR3 is TGTGCCAGCAGTACAGGGTTTCTGGGCGAGCAGTACTTC.

The rearrangement uses TRBV7-9 and TRBJ2-1; 9 positions match TRBD2. The CDR3 sequence is 17 residues long. In germline, CDR1 is SEHNR, CDR2 FQNEAQ (reference sequence). The V and J ends lost 6 bases and 3 bases, in that order; junction bases with no gene match: 12. DNA for the CDR3: TGTGCCAGCAGTCTCGGGTTTAGCGGGAGCATCTACAATGAGCAGTTCTTC. This encodes CASSLGFSGSIYNEQFF.

The rearrangement joins TRBV4-3 to TRBJ2-7; 10 bases align to TRBD2. In germline, CDR1 is LGHNA, CDR2 YSLEER. Trimming cost V 0 bases and J 4 bases; bases outside gene matches: 12. The CDR3 is 18 residues long. The CDR3 coding sequence is TGCGCCAGCAGCCAAGAATTTTCCCTAGCGGGAGTATCTTACGAGCAGTACTTC. Translating it yields CASSQEFSLAGVSYEQYF.

This rearrangement joins TRBV7-8 to TRBJ2-7, with no clear D. The CDR3 spans 13 residues. Germline values: CDR1 SGHVS, CDR2 FQNEAQ. V lost 8 bases to trimming and J lost 7 bases, with 18 bases between them. The DNA of the CDR3 is TGTGCCAGCTCGAGAGGTTATAAGGTTGAGCAGTACTTC. Translating gives CASSRGYKVEQYF.

The gene calls are TRBV7-9 and TRBJ2-1; TRBD2 matches 10 bases. CDR1 and CDR2 from the germline V gene are SEHNR and FQNEAQ (reference sequence). V lost 5 bases and J lost 5; bases outside the gene matches: 6. The CDR3 loop spans 15 amino acids. This chain's CDR3 is CASSLTSGLHNEQFF. The CDR3 DNA is TGTGCCAGCAGCCTGACTAGCGGGCTTCACAATGAGCAGTTCTTC.

This clone was found once. The CDR3 protein is CASNPRSGERAFF. The CDR3 DNA is TGTGCCAGCAATCCGAGGTCCGGCGAGAGGGCTTTCTTT. The V gene is TRBV6-5, the J gene TRBJ1-1; D remains ambiguous. The CDR3 is 13 residues long. Trimming took 7 bases from V and 11 from J, leaving 20 bases between them. Germline V lookup: CDR1 MNHEY, CDR2 SVGAGI.

The chain carries TRBV14 and TRBJ2-1; possible D gene TRBD2, 6 bases. The germline V gene encodes CDR1 SGHDN and CDR2 FVKESK. The CDR3 extends over 16 amino acids. The ends were cut back, 2 bases at V and 3 bases at J, with 14 bases in the middle. The CDR3 coding sequence is TGTGCCAGCAGCCAACTTGGGGGGAGTTACTACAATGAGCAGTTCTTC. The encoded protein is CASSQLGGSYYNEQFF.

CDR3: CASSRRQVRGEQFF. In nucleotides, the CDR3 is TGCGCCAGCAGCCGAAGGCAAGTAAGGGGGGAGCAGTTCTTC. The chain carries TRBV5-1 and TRBJ2-1; tentative D call: TRBD1 (6 bases). Germline CDR1 reads SGHRS; CDR2 reads YFSETQ. V was shortened by 4 bases and J by 10 bases, with 18 bases between the two germline ends. The CDR3 sequence is 14 residues long.

The J gene is TRBJ2-5, the V gene TRBV2; a weak D match, TRBD2 (7 bases). Germline loops: CDR1 SNHLY, CDR2 FYNNEI. The CDR3 consists of 16 residues. The ends were cut back, 1 base at V and 4 bases at J, with 16 bases in the middle. CDR3 DNA: TGTGCCAGCAGTGAAGTGCGGGGGCAGGGAGGAGAGACCCAGTACTTC. As protein: CASSEVRGQGGETQYF.

This clone has only a few counts. The rearrangement uses TRBV3-1 (or the pseudogene TRBV3-2) and TRBJ2-7; the match to TRBD2 covers 11 bases. V lost 8 bases to trimming and J lost 3 bases; unmatched junction nucleotides: 6. The CDR3 has 14 amino acids. The V gene's germline CDR1 is LGHDT and CDR2 YNNKEL (reference sequence). The CDR3: CASRGTSGDYEQYF. Written as DNA, the CDR3 is TGTGCCAGCCGAGGGACTAGCGGAGACTACGAGCAGTACTTC.

The chain has TRBV19 and TRBJ2-6; 8 bases map to TRBD1. In germline, CDR1 is LNHDA, CDR2 SQIVND (reference sequence). The CDR3 contains 18 residues. The V gene end was trimmed by 6 bases and the J gene end by 0 bases; junction bases not matched to a gene: 10. The CDR3 DNA reads TGTGCCAGTAGCCGGGCCGGACAGGGATTCTCTGGGGCCAACGTCCTGACTTTC. As protein: CASSRAGQGFSGANVLTF. Full variable domain (rest looked up from reference TRBV19 and TRBJ2-6): DGGITQSPKYLFRKEGQNVTLSCEQNLNHDAMYWYRQDPGQGLRLIYYSQIVNDFQKGDIAEGYSVSREKKESFPLTVTSAQKNPTAFYLCASSRAGQGFSGANVLTFGAGSRLTVL.

The gene calls are TRBV6-5 and TRBJ2-1; 9 bases agree with TRBD2. The CDR3 length is 15 residues. Germline V lookup: CDR1 MNHEY, CDR2 SVGAGI. V dropped 6 bases and J dropped 1; count of bases not matched to a gene: 4. The CDR3 DNA sequence: TGTGCCAGCAGCACCCTAGCGGGGTCCTACAATGAGCAGTTCTTC. The encoded protein is CASSTLAGSYNEQFF.

Points on this clone: An end of the junction differs from the germline gene, which may be a read error. The chain is built from TRBV6-1 and TRBJ1-1; 7 nucleotides agree with TRBD1. CDR3 length: 14 amino acids. CDR1 and CDR2 (germline): MNHNS, SASEGT. The CDR3 DNA sequence: TGTGCCAGCAGGGAAGACAGGGCGAGGACTGAAGCTTTCTTT. This translates into CASREDRARTEAFF.

The rearrangement joins TRBV7-6 to TRBJ1-4; tentatively, D is TRBD1 (6 bases). Germline lookup yields CDR1 SGHVS and CDR2 FNYEAQ. Trimming took off 3 bases at V and 5 bases at J, with 13 bases between the two ends. The CDR3 covers 15 residues. This chain's CDR3 is CASSLGGQLNEKLFF. CDR3 sequence (DNA): TGTGCCAGCAGCTTGGGCGGACAGTTAAATGAAAAACTGTTTTTT.

The V and J genes are TRBV7-9 and TRBJ1-1; the match to TRBD1 covers 7 bases. CDR3 length: 15 residues. Looked up from germline, CDR1 is SEHNR and CDR2 is FQNEAQ (reference sequence). After removal of 5 bases from V and 1 base from J, the junction contained 7 bases not matched to a gene. CDR3 sequence: CASSPHRGENTEAFF. The CDR3 DNA is TGTGCCAGCAGCCCCCACAGGGGAGAGAACACTGAAGCTTTCTTT.

The chain carries TRBV5-1 and TRBJ1-5; D perhaps matches TRBD1 (5 bases). Trimming removed 0 bases at V and 4 bases at J, with 11 bases between. Germline V CDR1 and CDR2: SGHRS, YFSETQ. The CDR3 spans 15 residues. CDR3 DNA: TGCGCCAGCAGCTTGGAGGCAGGGATTAATCAGCCCCAGCATTTT. Translation: CASSLEAGINQPQHF.

The chain couples TRBV3-1 (or the pseudogene TRBV3-2) to TRBJ1-6; D not resolved. Germline CDR1 reads LGHDT; CDR2 reads YNNKEL (reference sequence). Trimming pared 4 bases from V and 12 bases from J, leaving 13 bases between. CDR3 size: 13 residues. The CDR3 DNA is TGTGCCAGCAGCCTCGAAGGTCTAGGACCCCTCCACTTT. It encodes CASSLEGLGPLHF.

The chain is built from TRBV12-1 and TRBJ2-1; the listed D gene, TRBD1, was not tested against the DNA. TRBV12-1 is assigned pseudogene status. This CDR3 is built from 11 residues. CDR3 region: CASRWGQEQFF. The CDR3 DNA is TGTGCCAGCAGATGGGGACAGGAGCAGTTCTTC.

This chain links TRBV28 with TRBJ2-2; D uncertain. Per germline, CDR1 MDHEN and CDR2 SYDVKM. The CDR3 extends over 11 amino acids. Trimming pared 6 bases from V and 7 bases from J, leaving 6 bases between. The CDR3, as DNA: TGTGCCAGCAGATACGGCGGGGAGCTGTTTTTT. Translation: CASRYGGELFF.

The J gene is TRBJ2-1, the V gene TRBV3-1 (or the pseudogene TRBV3-2); D unclear. CDR1 is LGHDT and CDR2 is YNNKEL in the germline V gene (reference sequence). V was pared by 4 bases and J by 2 bases, with 12 bases between. CDR3 length equals 15 residues. CDR3 coding DNA: TGTGCCAGCAGCCGAGGTCATGAGACCTACAATGAGCAGTTCTTC. Its protein is CASSRGHETYNEQFF.

V is TRBV11-2 and J is TRBJ1-2, with D possibly being TRBD1 (6 bases). Trimming shortened V by 5 bases and J by 10 bases, and 20 bases separated the two germline ends. Germline values: CDR1 SGHAT, CDR2 FQNNGV. This CDR3 contains 14 residues. CDR3 in amino acids: CASSLQGAPDDYTF. The CDR3 DNA sequence: TGTGCCAGCAGCCTACAGGGTGCCCCCGATGACTACACCTTC.

The chain carries TRBV7-2 and TRBJ2-4, with TRBD2 matching 13 bases. The CDR3 length is 15 residues. Germline assignment: CDR1 SGHTA and CDR2 FQGNSA. The V gene end was trimmed by 4 bases and the J gene end by 9 bases; junction bases not matched to a gene: 6. The CDR3 reads CASSSGTSGNSIQYF. CDR3 coding DNA: TGTGCCAGCAGCTCTGGGACTAGCGGGAATAGCATTCAGTACTTC.

The chain recombines TRBV6-2 or TRBV6-3 with TRBJ2-7, with 7 bases that match TRBD1. Germline CDR1 MNHEY, CDR2 SVGEGT. The CDR3 has 15 residues. Germline trimming cut 5 bases from V and 6 bases from J; bases unmatched to any gene: 13. The CDR3 region is CASSKNRGSLREQYF. In nucleotides, the CDR3 is TGTGCCAGCAGTAAAAACAGGGGTAGCCTGCGCGAGCAGTACTTC.

This CDR3 is CASSVVGQMNTEAFF. CDR3 in DNA: TGTGCCAGCAGCGTCGTGGGACAGATGAACACTGAAGCTTTCTTT. The chain uses TRBV9 and TRBJ1-1; 7 nucleotides match TRBD1. The J segment lost 0 bases and the V segment lost 2 bases, leaving 4 bases of the junction unmatched. The CDR3 is 15 amino acids. The germline CDR1 and CDR2 sequences are SGDLS and YYNGEE.

This chain joins TRBV19 and TRBJ1-4; D is unresolved. With 1 base removed from V and 0 bases from J, the gap between germline ends came to 6 bases. The CDR3 extends over 15 amino acids. Germline V lookup: CDR1 LNHDA, CDR2 SQIVND (reference sequence). The DNA for the CDR3 is TGTGCCAGTAGTATAGTCACAGCAACTAATGAAAAACTGTTTTTT. This translates into CASSIVTATNEKLFF. The whole variable domain, filled in from reference TRBV19 and TRBJ1-4, reads DGGITQSPKYLFRKEGQNVTLSCEQNLNHDAMYWYRQDPGQGLRLIYYSQIVNDFQKGDIAEGYSVSREKKESFPLTVTSAQKNPTAFYLCASSIVTATNEKLFFGSGTQLSVL.

J is TRBJ2-7 and V is TRBV29-1; 12 bases agree with TRBD2. The length of the CDR3 is 14 residues. The ends lost 7 bases at V and 5 bases at J; junction bases unmatched: 9. In germline, CDR1 is SQVTM, CDR2 ANQGSEA. CDR3 coding DNA: TGCAGCGGTGAGACTAGCGGGAGTAAGGACGAGCAGTACTTC. Translating it yields CSGETSGSKDEQYF.

The chain links TRBV27 to TRBJ1-2; 10 nucleotides agree with TRBD1. The V and J ends lost 7 bases and 7 bases, in that order; junction bases with no gene match: 9. Looked up from germline, CDR1 is MNHEY and CDR2 is SMNVEV (reference sequence). CDR3 length: 14 residues. The CDR3 sequence is CASKLRQGAGGYTF. The CDR3 nucleotides read TGTGCCAGCAAATTGCGACAGGGGGCAGGTGGCTACACCTTC.